The rows below give T cell receptor beta chains drawn from one sample of a study of CD8 T cells in Susac syndrome. TCRdb reprocessed the immunoSEQ multiplex PCR reads with MiXCR, giving one entry per CDR3 protein. Of about 300,000 distinct CDR3 sequences in the sample, approximately 90% are singletons; the top ten hold around 0.18%. Sample: CD8+ T cells from PBMCs. These receptors were obtained from a human donor with multiple sclerosis. Each CDR3 is given with its conserved first and last residue. The D gene is left open where the match is weak. Clone sizes are given selectively: once, few, many, or a class where the clone is expanded.

J gene: TRBJ2-2; V gene: TRBV7-2; D gene: TRBD2; clone size: -; CDR3 protein: CASGGGAGELFF; CDR3 DNA: TGTGCCAGCGGCGGGGGGGCCGGGGAGCTGTTTTTT
J gene: TRBJ1-3; V gene: TRBV29-1; D gene: -; clone size: -; CDR3 protein: CSVTPTGSENTIYF; CDR3 DNA: TGCAGCGTGACCCCGACAGGCTCTGAAAACACCATATATTTT
J gene: TRBJ2-1; V gene: TRBV28; D gene: -; clone size: -; CDR3 protein: CAGAQDYNEQFF; CDR3 DNA: TGTGCCGGCGCTCAGGATTACAATGAGCAGTTCTTC
J gene: TRBJ2-7; V gene: TRBV7-9; D gene: TRBD1; clone size: few; CDR3 protein: CASSSGQSYEQYF; CDR3 DNA: TGTGCCAGCAGTTCGGGACAGTCCTACGAGCAGTACTTC
J gene: TRBJ2-7; V gene: TRBV30; D gene: -; clone size: -; CDR3 protein: CAWSVHGADEQYF; CDR3 DNA: TGTGCCTGGAGTGTACATGGGGCTGACGAGCAGTACTTC
J gene: TRBJ1-1; V gene: TRBV19; D gene: -; clone size: -; CDR3 protein: CASSTAGRGNTEAFF; CDR3 DNA: TGTGCCAGTAGTACCGCGGGCAGGGGGAACACTGAAGCTTTCTTT
J gene: TRBJ2-7; V gene: TRBV6-2/TRBV6-3; D gene: TRBD2; clone size: once; CDR3 protein: CASGLGAYEQYF; CDR3 DNA: TGTGCCAGCGGACTAGGAGCCTACGAGCAGTACTTC
J gene: TRBJ2-3; V gene: TRBV30; D gene: TRBD1; clone size: -; CDR3 protein: CAWRGGQASTDTQYF; CDR3 DNA: TGTGCCTGGAGAGGAGGACAGGCAAGCACAGATACGCAGTATTTT
J gene: TRBJ2-7; V gene: TRBV7-9; D gene: -; clone size: -; CDR3 protein: CASSLAPVYSYEQYF; CDR3 DNA: TGTGCCAGCAGCTTAGCCCCCGTCTACTCCTACGAGCAGTACTTC
J gene: TRBJ1-1; V gene: TRBV4-3; D gene: -; clone size: -; CDR3 protein: CASSQEGRALDTEAFF; CDR3 DNA: TGCGCCAGCAGCCAAGAGGGAAGGGCCTTGGACACTGAAGCTTTCTTT
J gene: TRBJ2-7; V gene: TRBV7-9; D gene: -; clone size: -; CDR3 protein: CASSFYHGRYSYEQYF; CDR3 DNA: TGTGCCAGCAGCTTCTACCACGGACGCTACTCCTACGAGCAGTACTTC
J gene: TRBJ2-7; V gene: TRBV3-1; D gene: -; clone size: -; CDR3 protein: CASTPAFSYEQYF; CDR3 DNA: TGTGCCAGCACTCCAGCGTTCTCCTACGAGCAGTACTTC
J gene: TRBJ1-1; V gene: TRBV5-4; D gene: TRBD1; clone size: once; CDR3 protein: CASRDGDSLNTEAFF; CDR3 DNA: TGTGCCAGCAGGGATGGGGACAGCTTGAACACTGAAGCTTTCTTT
J gene: TRBJ1-2; V gene: TRBV4-2; D gene: -; clone size: -; CDR3 protein: CASSQGENYGYTF; CDR3 DNA: TGTGCCAGCAGCCAAGGTGAGAACTATGGCTACACCTTC
J gene: TRBJ2-5; V gene: TRBV30; D gene: -; clone size: -; CDR3 protein: CACNEALSLVEAQYF; CDR3 DNA: TGTGCCTGCAATGAGGCGCTAAGCTTGGTGGAGGCCCAGTACTTC
J gene: TRBJ2-1; V gene: TRBV9; D gene: -; clone size: -; CDR3 protein: CASSGRFSSSYNEQFF; CDR3 DNA: TGTGCCAGCAGCGGGCGTTTCAGTAGCTCCTACAATGAGCAGTTCTTC
J gene: TRBJ2-3; V gene: TRBV29-1; D gene: TRBD2; clone size: few; CDR3 protein: CSGLSGRGTDTQYF; CDR3 DNA: TGCAGCGGCCTTAGCGGGAGGGGCACAGATACGCAGTATTTT
J gene: TRBJ2-7; V gene: TRBV4-1; D gene: TRBD1; clone size: -; CDR3 protein: CASSHRDRGGYEQYF; CDR3 DNA: TGCGCCAGCAGCCACCGGGACAGGGGAGGATACGAGCAGTACTTC
J gene: TRBJ1-2; V gene: TRBV6-6; D gene: -; clone size: -; CDR3 protein: CASSDRINYGYTF; CDR3 DNA: TGTGCCAGCAGCGACAGGATTAACTATGGCTACACCTTC
J gene: TRBJ1-2; V gene: TRBV7-9; D gene: -; clone size: -; CDR3 protein: CASSAAGHYGYTF; CDR3 DNA: TGTGCCAGCAGCGCGGCCGGTCACTATGGCTACACCTTC
J gene: TRBJ2-2; V gene: TRBV6-4; D gene: -; clone size: -; CDR3 protein: CASSDKESGELFF; CDR3 DNA: TGTGCCAGCAGTGACAAGGAGTCCGGGGAGCTGTTTTTT
J gene: TRBJ1-1; V gene: TRBV29-1; D gene: TRBD1; clone size: -; CDR3 protein: CSVRTGAQGAFF; CDR3 DNA: TGCAGCGTAAGGACAGGGGCCCAAGGGGCTTTCTTT
J gene: TRBJ2-2; V gene: TRBV30; D gene: -; clone size: -; CDR3 protein: CAWTQKAGGGGELFF; CDR3 DNA: TGTGCCTGGACACAGAAAGCGGGTGGCGGCGGGGAGCTGTTTTTT
J gene: TRBJ2-5; V gene: TRBV7-3; D gene: -; clone size: few; CDR3 protein: CASSLSAGGGETQYF; CDR3 DNA: TGTGCCAGCAGCTTATCCGCAGGGGGAGGAGAGACCCAGTACTTC
J gene: TRBJ2-6; V gene: TRBV19; D gene: -; clone size: once; CDR3 protein: CASSIDLSGANVLTF; CDR3 DNA: TGTGCCAGTAGTATTGACCTCTCTGGGGCCAACGTCCTGACTTTC
J gene: TRBJ2-2; V gene: TRBV18; D gene: TRBD1; clone size: -; CDR3 protein: CASSPRDRNTGELFF; CDR3 DNA: TGTGCCAGCTCACCCCGGGACAGGAACACCGGGGAGCTGTTTTTT
J gene: TRBJ1-5; V gene: TRBV6-5; D gene: -; clone size: few; CDR3 protein: CASSKDSNQPQHF; CDR3 DNA: TGTGCCAGCAGTAAAGATAGCAATCAGCCCCAGCATTTT
J gene: TRBJ2-7; V gene: TRBV5-1; D gene: -; clone size: -; CDR3 protein: CASSRPGAREQYF; CDR3 DNA: TGCGCCAGCAGCCGACCGGGGGCGAGGGAGCAGTACTTC
J gene: TRBJ1-2; V gene: TRBV2; D gene: -; clone size: few; CDR3 protein: CASPRGSGLDYGYTF; CDR3 DNA: TGTGCCAGTCCTAGGGGGAGCGGGTTGGACTATGGCTACACCTTC